This T cell receptor beta chain was profiled in a study of shared clonotypes between healthy human individuals (TCRdb year 2020). As for the study more broadly: Two women and three men aged 18 to 49 years were included in the cohort. For each donor, three plates each were used for CD4 naive and CD4 memory, two plates were used for CD8 naive, and one plate was used for CD8 memory. The study deeply sequenced blood TCR repertoires of about 5 healthy adults to estimate repertoire size and the extent of clonotype sharing between individuals. To increase sequencing depth and limit assay-specific biases, different laboratories used diverse techniques to prepare libraries and sequence TCR repertoires. Between about 0.9 and 9 billion PBMCs per donor were obtained by leukapheresis. Study-level results and caveats: Pairwise subsampling led to the expectation that sequencing depth would affect the degree of clonotype sharing among donors. Higher generation probabilities were observed for clonotypes shared by all four sorted-subset donors than for non-shared clonotypes. Incomplete sequencing was indicated by rarefaction of sorted-subset datasets, despite the large sequencing depth. When several donors were compared, the shared fraction of clonotypes was about 5.4% for naive CD4, 3.5% to 4% for naive CD8, more than 2% for memory CD4, and roughly 0.4% for memory CD8. The small number of donors limited the genetic and exposure-history diversity represented. Sampling was restricted to blood, and TCR repertoires in tissues likely differ from the TCR repertoires found in blood. Naive subsets generally had larger estimated clonotype richness than memory subsets.

Using the deep immunoSEQ assay, TCR CDR3 regions were amplified from genomic DNA by multiplex PCR. Extracted genomic DNA from each cell subset was distributed evenly across all wells of several immunoSEQ 96-well plates, and each plate was treated as a replicate. For sorted subsets, 200 to 250 ng of genomic DNA, equivalent to 25,000 to 30,000 T cell genomes, went into each replicate PCR. The purified libraries were quantified using a Qubit 3.0 fluorometer, sized with a Bioanalyzer 2100, and then quantified again using the KAPA Library Quantification kit. Each immunoSEQ 96-well plate was sequenced on its own single-read 150-cycle Illumina NextSeq 550 flow cell. The authors' pipeline ran thus. The immunoSEQ output contained only junctional sequences without quality scores, so filtering could not match that applied to full-length reads. Sequences were annotated with PyIR, a Python wrapper for IgBLAST v1.9, using IMGT germline references to assign V/J genes and CDR3. Reads were removed for weak V/J assignments (E-value above 1e-6), missing CDR3, stop codons, out-of-frame junctions, or ambiguous translated residues. V3J clonotypes were defined as sequences sharing an identical inferred V gene, J gene, and CDR3 amino acid sequence. The percentage overlap between two repertoires was calculated by dividing the number of shared unique clonotypes by the size of the smaller repertoire. RTK rarefaction, the Chao1 estimator, and Recon v2.1 estimates of unobserved clonotypes were used to assess repertoire richness. Generation probabilities were computed with OLGA for all TCRbeta clonotypes obtained by the gDNA method from a handful of donors. The source is immuneACCESS, and TCRdb retained only in-frame sequences with V and J called. Part of the clones is not carried over; for the studies checked, unresolved V genes explain less than half of this, and the remainder is unexplained. The V and J calls and the clone size are those of that table, but D and trimming were determined from the DNA. The sample table holds roughly 720,000 clones, of which around 91% were seen once. The top ten constitute approximately 35% of the sample.

Note on this clone: There is no known antigen for this receptor. No much larger clone exists at a distance of one base, and base qualities are not known.

Donors were healthy HIV-negative adults with no recently reported acute infections or vaccinations. Every donor was a Caucasian adult residing in Nashville, Tennessee, USA. CD8 memory samples consisted of magnetically selected CD45RO+ cells combined with CCR7-negative CD45RA+ effector memory (TemRA) cells. After blood collection by leukapheresis, PBMCs were isolated using Ficoll-Histopaque density gradient centrifugation and then cryopreserved in the vapor phase of liquid nitrogen. Analytical flow cytometry was used to check the purity and quantity of each magnetically sorted T cell population. Genomic DNA was isolated from each sorted fraction and quantified by UV absorbance on a Nanodrop 2000c. Via the germline V gene, CDR1 is ENHRY and CDR2 SYGVKD. The CDR3 contains 20 residues, cysteine and phenylalanine counted. Only the CDR3 DNA stays, 60 bases, in frame from base 1. V and J lose 3 bases and 5 bases, and a span of 31 bases separates them.

This sequence originates from a man aged 18 to 30 in good health. Some clones in this sample may be carry-over from other donors' samples. Material for sequencing was memory CD8+ T cells from PBMCs. The cell subset or site label, as the study defines it: CD45RO+ cells pooled with CCR7-negative TemRA cells. The receptor chain draws on TRBV10-3 and TRBJ1-2; a tentative D match to TRBD1 spans 6 bases. DNA sequence: TGTGCCATCAGTGACCTCGACTCGGGGGCGTCGGTTACTACCAAGTATGGCTACACCTTC. It translates as CAISDLDSGASVTTKYGYTF.